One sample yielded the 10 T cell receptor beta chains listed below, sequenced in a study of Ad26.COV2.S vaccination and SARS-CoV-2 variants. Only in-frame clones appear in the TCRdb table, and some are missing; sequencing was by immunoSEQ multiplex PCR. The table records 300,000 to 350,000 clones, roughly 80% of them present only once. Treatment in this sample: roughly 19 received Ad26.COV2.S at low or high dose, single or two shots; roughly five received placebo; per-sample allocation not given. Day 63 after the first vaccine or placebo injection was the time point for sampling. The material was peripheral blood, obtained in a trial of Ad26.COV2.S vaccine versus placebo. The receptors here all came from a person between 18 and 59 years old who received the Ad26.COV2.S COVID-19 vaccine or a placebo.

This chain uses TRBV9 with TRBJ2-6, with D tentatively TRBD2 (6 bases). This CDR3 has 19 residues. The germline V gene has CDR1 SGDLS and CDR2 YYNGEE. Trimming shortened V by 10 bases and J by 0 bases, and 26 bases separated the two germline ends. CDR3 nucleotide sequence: TGTGCCTCAGCGAATGCGGGAAACATAGGTTTCTCTGGGGCCAACGTCCTGACTTTC. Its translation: CASANAGNIGFSGANVLTF.

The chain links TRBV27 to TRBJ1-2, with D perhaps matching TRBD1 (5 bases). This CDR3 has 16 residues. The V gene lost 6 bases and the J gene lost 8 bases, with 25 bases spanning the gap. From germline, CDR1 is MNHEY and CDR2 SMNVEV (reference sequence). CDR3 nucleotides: TGTGCCAGCAGCCAATGGGTTTTGGGGGACCGGGGCGGCTACACCTTC. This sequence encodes CASSQWVLGDRGGYTF.

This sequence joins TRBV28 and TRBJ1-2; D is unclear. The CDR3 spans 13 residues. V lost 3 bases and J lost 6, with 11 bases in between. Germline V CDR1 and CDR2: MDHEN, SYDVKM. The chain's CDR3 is CASSFTGRNGYTF. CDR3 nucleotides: TGTGCCAGCAGTTTCACGGGGAGAAATGGCTACACCTTC.

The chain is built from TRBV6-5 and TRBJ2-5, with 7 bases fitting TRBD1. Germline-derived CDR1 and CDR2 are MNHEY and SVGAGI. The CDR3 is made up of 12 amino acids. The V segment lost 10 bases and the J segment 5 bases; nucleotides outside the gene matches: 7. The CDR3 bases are TGTGCCACCGCTGACAGGGTGGAGACCCAGTACTTC. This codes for CATADRVETQYF.

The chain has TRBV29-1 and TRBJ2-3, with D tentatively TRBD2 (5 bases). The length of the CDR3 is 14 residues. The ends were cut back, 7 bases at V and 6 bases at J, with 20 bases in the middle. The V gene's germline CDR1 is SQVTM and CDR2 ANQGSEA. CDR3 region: CSARGSVERDTQYF. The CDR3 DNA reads TGCAGCGCCCGGGGAAGCGTCGAAAGGGATACGCAGTATTTT.

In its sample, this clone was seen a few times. The CDR3 here is CASRLAGEIQKPFF. As DNA, the CDR3 is TGTGCCAGCAGACTAGCAGGGGAAATACAGAAGCCGTTCTTC. The V call is TRBV2, the J call TRBJ2-1; either TRBD1 or TRBD2 may supply D (6 bases each). The germline V and J ends were trimmed by 6 bases and 15 bases, with 24 bases remaining between them. This CDR3 contains 14 residues. Germline V lookup: CDR1 SNHLY, CDR2 FYNNEI.

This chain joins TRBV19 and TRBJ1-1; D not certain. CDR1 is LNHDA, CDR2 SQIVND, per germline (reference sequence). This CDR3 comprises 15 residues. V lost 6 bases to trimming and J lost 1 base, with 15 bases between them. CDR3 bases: TGTGCCAGTAGGGCCGGAACTTTGAAGAACACTGAAGCTTTCTTT. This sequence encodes CASRAGTLKNTEAFF.

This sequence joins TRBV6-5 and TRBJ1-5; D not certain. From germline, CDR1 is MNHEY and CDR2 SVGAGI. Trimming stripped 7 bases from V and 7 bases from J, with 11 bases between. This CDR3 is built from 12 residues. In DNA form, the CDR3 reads TGTGCCAGCATAGAGGTTGGGCAGCCCCAGCATTTT. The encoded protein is CASIEVGQPQHF.

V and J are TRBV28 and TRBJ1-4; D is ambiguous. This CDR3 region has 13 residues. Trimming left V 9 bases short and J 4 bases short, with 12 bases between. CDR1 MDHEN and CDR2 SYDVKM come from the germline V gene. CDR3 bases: TGTGCCAGTCGGGTCGCTCATAATGAAAAACTGTTTTTT. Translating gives CASRVAHNEKLFF.

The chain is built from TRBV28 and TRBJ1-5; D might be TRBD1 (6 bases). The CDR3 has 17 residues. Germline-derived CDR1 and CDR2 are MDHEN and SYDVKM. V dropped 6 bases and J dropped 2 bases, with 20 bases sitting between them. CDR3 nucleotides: TGTGCCAGCAGCCATTGGGACATAAGAATGGGCAATCAGCCCCAGCATTTT. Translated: CASSHWDIRMGNQPQHF.